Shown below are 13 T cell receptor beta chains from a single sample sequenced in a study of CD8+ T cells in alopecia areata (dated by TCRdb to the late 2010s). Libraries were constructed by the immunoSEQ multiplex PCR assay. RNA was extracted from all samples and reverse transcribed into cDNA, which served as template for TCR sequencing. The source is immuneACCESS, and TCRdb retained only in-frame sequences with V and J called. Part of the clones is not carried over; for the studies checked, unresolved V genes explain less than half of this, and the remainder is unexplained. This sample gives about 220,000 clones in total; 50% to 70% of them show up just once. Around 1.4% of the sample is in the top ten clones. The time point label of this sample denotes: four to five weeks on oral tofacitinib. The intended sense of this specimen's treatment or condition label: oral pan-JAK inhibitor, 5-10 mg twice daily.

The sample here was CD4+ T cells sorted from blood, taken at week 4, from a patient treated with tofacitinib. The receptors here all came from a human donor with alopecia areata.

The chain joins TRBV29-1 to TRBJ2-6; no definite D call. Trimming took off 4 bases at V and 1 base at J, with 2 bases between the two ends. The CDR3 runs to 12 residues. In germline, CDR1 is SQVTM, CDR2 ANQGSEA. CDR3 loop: CSVGSGANVLTF. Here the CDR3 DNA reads TGCAGCGTTGGTTCTGGGGCCAACGTCCTGACTTTC.

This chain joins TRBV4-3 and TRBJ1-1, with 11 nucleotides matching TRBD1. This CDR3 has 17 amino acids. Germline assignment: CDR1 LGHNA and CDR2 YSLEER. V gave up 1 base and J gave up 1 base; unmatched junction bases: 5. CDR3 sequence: CASSQGTGGAKNTEAFF. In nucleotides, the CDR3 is TGCGCCAGCAGCCAAGGGACAGGGGGCGCGAAGAACACTGAAGCTTTCTTT.

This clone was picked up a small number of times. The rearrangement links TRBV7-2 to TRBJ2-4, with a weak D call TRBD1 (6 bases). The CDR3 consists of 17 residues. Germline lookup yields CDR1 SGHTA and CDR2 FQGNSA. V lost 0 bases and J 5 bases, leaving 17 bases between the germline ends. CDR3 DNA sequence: TGTGCCAGCAGCTTAGCGTGGGGGCATCCAAGACAAAACATTCAGTACTTC. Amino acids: CASSLAWGHPRQNIQYF.

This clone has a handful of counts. The CDR3 here is CSVDRETQNYGYTF. In DNA, the CDR3 is TGCAGCGTTGACAGGGAAACCCAGAACTATGGCTACACCTTC. The rearrangement uses TRBV29-1 and TRBJ1-2; weak D call: TRBD1 (5 bases). V was shortened by 3 bases and J by 2 bases, with 13 bases between the two germline ends. CDR1 SQVTM and CDR2 ANQGSEA come from the germline V gene. The CDR3 has 14 residues.

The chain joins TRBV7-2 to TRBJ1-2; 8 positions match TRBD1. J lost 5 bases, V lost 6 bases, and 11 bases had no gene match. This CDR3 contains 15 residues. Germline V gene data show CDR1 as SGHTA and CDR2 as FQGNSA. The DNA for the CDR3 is TGTGCCAGCAGTCGGGGACAGGCGGCACGGTATGGCTACACCTTC. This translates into CASSRGQAARYGYTF.

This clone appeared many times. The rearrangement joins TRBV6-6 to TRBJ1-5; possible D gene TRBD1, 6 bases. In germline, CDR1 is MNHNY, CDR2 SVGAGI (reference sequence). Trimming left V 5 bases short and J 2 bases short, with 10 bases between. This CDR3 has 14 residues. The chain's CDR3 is CASSQGSGNQPQHF. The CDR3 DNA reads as TGTGCCAGCAGTCAGGGGAGCGGCAATCAGCCCCAGCATTTT.

The CDR3 here is CASSLVHGTTRGEQYF. In nucleotides, the CDR3 is TGTGCCAGCAGTTTGGTCCACGGGACGACACGGGGAGAGCAGTACTTC. The V and J genes are TRBV28 and TRBJ2-7; D tentatively reads TRBD1 or TRBD2 (5 bases each). Between the trimmed V and J ends, which lost 3 bases and 7 bases, there was a span of 22 bases. CDR3 length equals 16 residues. The germline gives CDR1 MDHEN, CDR2 SYDVKM.

The CDR3, as DNA: TGCGCCAGCAGTCCCGTGGGGGCGATGGGTCAGCCCCAGCATTTT. Translation gives CASSPVGAMGQPQHF. The chain carries TRBV5-1 and TRBJ1-5; D is possibly TRBD1 (6 bases). Trimming pared 5 bases from V and 6 bases from J, leaving 18 bases between. CDR1 and CDR2 from the germline V gene are SGHRS and YFSETQ. The CDR3 is 15 amino acids.

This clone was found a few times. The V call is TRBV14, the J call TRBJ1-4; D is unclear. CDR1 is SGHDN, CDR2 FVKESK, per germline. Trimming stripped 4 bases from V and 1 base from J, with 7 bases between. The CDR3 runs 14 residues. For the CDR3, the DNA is TGTGCCAGCAGCCGGACGGAAACTAATGAAAAACTGTTTTTT. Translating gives CASSRTETNEKLFF.

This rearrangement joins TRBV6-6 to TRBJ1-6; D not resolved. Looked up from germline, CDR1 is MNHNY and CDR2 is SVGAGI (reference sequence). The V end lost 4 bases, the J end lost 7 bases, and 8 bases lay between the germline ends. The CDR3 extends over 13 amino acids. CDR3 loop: CASSSEYNSPLHF. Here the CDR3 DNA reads TGTGCCAGCAGTTCAGAGTACAATTCACCCCTCCACTTT.

CDR3 region: CASSLDARTEAFF. In DNA form, the CDR3 reads TGCGCCAGCAGCTTGGACGCCAGAACTGAAGCTTTCTTT. This chain uses TRBV5-1 with TRBJ1-1; D is uncertain. Trimming cost V 0 bases and J 5 bases, with 8 bases left between them. Germline V gene lookup returns CDR1 SGHRS and CDR2 YFSETQ. The CDR3 runs 13 residues.

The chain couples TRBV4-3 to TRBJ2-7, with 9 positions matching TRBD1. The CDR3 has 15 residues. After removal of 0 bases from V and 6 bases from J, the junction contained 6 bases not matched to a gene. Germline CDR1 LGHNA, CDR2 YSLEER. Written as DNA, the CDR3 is TGCGCCAGCAGCCAAGATGTACAGGGGGCGGTCGAGCAGTACTTC. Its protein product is CASSQDVQGAVEQYF.

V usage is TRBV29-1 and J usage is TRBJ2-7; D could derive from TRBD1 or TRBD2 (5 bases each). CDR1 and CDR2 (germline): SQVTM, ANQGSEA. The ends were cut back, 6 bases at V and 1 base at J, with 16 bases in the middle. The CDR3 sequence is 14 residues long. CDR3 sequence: CSVRAGTDSYEQYF. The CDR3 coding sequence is TGCAGCGTCCGCGCCGGGACGGATTCCTACGAGCAGTACTTC.